This entry lists 14 T cell receptor beta chains sequenced from one sample in a study of beta chain features in type 1 diabetes. cDNA synthesis used the whole RNA isolate, giving expressed TCRB sequences. Measured with immunoSEQ multiplex PCR; TCRdb has only the in-frame clones, and not every one. The repertoire holds approximately 150,000 clones, with approximately 10% as singletons. What was sequenced was central memory CD4+ T cells from blood. These receptors were collected from a woman in her 40s in good health.

The table lists this clone with a few counts. The chain combines TRBV11-2 with TRBJ1-6, with D perhaps matching TRBD1 (5 bases). The CDR3 length is 15 residues. V was pared by 5 bases and J by 9 bases, with 17 bases between. Per the germline V gene, CDR1 is SGHAT and CDR2 is FQNNGV. For the CDR3, the DNA is TGTGCCAGCAGCGCGGGAGGGGCGGTTGCTTCACCCCTCCACTTT. It encodes CASSAGGAVASPLHF.

The table lists this clone with a few counts. An end of the junction differs from the germline gene, which may be a read error. V usage is TRBV15 and J usage is TRBJ2-7, with D possibly TRBD2 on 6 matching bases. From germline, CDR1 is LNHNV and CDR2 YYDKDF (reference sequence). The CDR3 runs 16 residues. The CDR3 is CATSRDLSGPSSEQYF. For the CDR3, the DNA is TGTGCCACCAGCAGAGATCTCAGCGGGCCATCCTCCGAGCAGTACTTC.

V is TRBV11-3 and J is TRBJ2-5, with 8 nucleotides matching TRBD1. There are 15 residues in the CDR3. CDR1 is SGHNT, CDR2 YENEEA, per germline. The trim removed 5 bases at V and 5 bases at J, leaving 10 bases unmatched. CDR3 amino acids: CASSAGTGGWETQYF. CDR3 DNA: TGTGCCAGCAGCGCAGGAACAGGGGGGTGGGAGACCCAGTACTTC.

This clone was seen a few times. J is TRBJ1-1 and V is TRBV14; no clear D gene. The germline gives CDR1 SGHDN, CDR2 FVKESK. V lost 2 bases, J lost 5 bases, and 9 bases lay in between. This CDR3 has 13 amino acids. The CDR3 is CASSQTTGTEAFF. DNA of the CDR3: TGTGCCAGCAGCCAAACCACGGGGACTGAAGCTTTCTTT.

The chain uses TRBV2 and TRBJ2-2, with a possible D match to TRBD2 (5 bases). V lost 4 bases to trimming and J lost 5 bases, with 8 bases between them. This CDR3 spans 13 amino acids. Germline CDR1 SNHLY, CDR2 FYNNEI. The CDR3 DNA follows: TGTGCCAGCAGTGCGGGGATGACCGGGGAGCTGTTTTTT. Translated, it gives CASSAGMTGELFF. The variable domain in full, with the rest retrieved from reference TRBV2 and TRBJ2-2, is EPEVTQTPSHQVTQMGQEVILRCVPISNHLYFYWYRQILGQKVEFLVSFYNNEISEKSEIFDDQFSVERPDGSNFTLKIRSTKLEDSAMYFCASSAGMTGELFFGEGSRLTVL.

This clone was recorded a few times. An end of the junction does not agree with germline; a read error may underlie this. V gene TRBV6-1 combines with J gene TRBJ1-2, with 8 positions matching TRBD1. Germline V gives CDR1 MNHNS, CDR2 SASEGT. CDR3 length equals 13 residues. DNA of the CDR3: TGTGCCATCAGTGTAGGACAGGGTTGGGGCTACACCTTC. It translates to CAISVGQGWGYTF.

This clone was counted between two and nine times. The chain uses TRBV2 and TRBJ1-2; 7 nucleotides line up with TRBD1. The CDR3 extends over 14 amino acids. Losses at the gene ends were 1 base for V and 8 bases for J; bases not matched to a gene: 7. The germline V gene has CDR1 SNHLY and CDR2 FYNNEI. The CDR3 DNA reads TGTGCCAGCAGTGAAGGACAGGGCGGTCGGGGCTACACCTTC. It codes for CASSEGQGGRGYTF.

This rearrangement joins TRBV19 to TRBJ2-5; TRBD1 matches 10 bases. After removal of 4 bases from V and 5 bases from J, the junction contained 7 bases not matched to a gene. Germline CDR1 reads LNHDA; CDR2 reads SQIVND (reference sequence). The CDR3 length is 15 residues. CDR3 in DNA: TGTGCCAGTAGTAGACAGGGGGCCATCCTGGAGACCCAGTACTTC. The encoded protein is CASSRQGAILETQYF. The full variable domain, rest sourced from reference TRBV19 and TRBJ2-5, is DGGITQSPKYLFRKEGQNVTLSCEQNLNHDAMYWYRQDPGQGLRLIYYSQIVNDFQKGDIAEGYSVSREKKESFPLTVTSAQKNPTAFYLCASSRQGAILETQYFGPGTRLLVL.

This clone appeared a few times. The chain uses TRBV5-6 and TRBJ2-5, with 16 bases aligning to TRBD2. The trim removed 3 bases at V and 6 bases at J, leaving 5 bases unmatched. Germline CDR1 and CDR2: SGHDT and YYEEEE. The CDR3 is 16 amino acids. In nucleotides, the CDR3 is TGTGCCAGCAGCTGGAAGGGACTAGCGGGGGGGAAGACCCAGTACTTC. This codes for CASSWKGLAGGKTQYF.

The sample holds a few counts of this clone. This rearrangement joins TRBV15 to TRBJ2-7, with D perhaps TRBD2 (6 bases). Per germline, CDR1 LNHNV and CDR2 YYDKDF (reference sequence). There are 17 residues in the CDR3. Trimming left V 5 bases short and J 0 bases short, with 20 bases between. DNA for the CDR3: TGTGCCACCAGCCGGGGAGGATTGGCGGGGACCTCCTACGAGCAGTACTTC. This gives the protein CATSRGGLAGTSYEQYF. Combining the CDR3 with reference TRBV15 and TRBJ2-7 gives the whole variable domain DAMVIQNPRYQVTQFGKPVTLSCSQTLNHNVMYWYQQKSSQAPKLLFHYYDKDFNNEADTPDNFQSRRPNTSFCFLDIRSPGLGDTAMYLCATSRGGLAGTSYEQYFGPGTRLTVT.

This CDR3 is CASSLARGLAGQETQYF. The CDR3 DNA reads TGTGCCAGCAGCTTAGCCCGGGGATTAGCGGGCCAAGAGACCCAGTACTTC. The chain combines TRBV11-2 with TRBJ2-5, with 7 bases aligning to TRBD2. Trimming took 1 base from V and 1 from J; bases not matched to a gene: 9. Germline V gives CDR1 SGHAT, CDR2 FQNNGV. There are 17 residues in the CDR3. Supplemented by reference TRBV11-2 and TRBJ2-5, the full variable domain reads EAGVAQSPRYKIIEKRQSVAFWCNPISGHATLYWYQQILGQGPKLLIQFQNNGVVDDSQLPKDRFSAERLKGVDSTLKIQPAKLEDSAVYLCASSLARGLAGQETQYFGPGTRLLVL.

The J gene is TRBJ2-3, the V gene TRBV6-1; the D is unclear. Looked up from germline, CDR1 is MNHNS and CDR2 is SASEGT. V lost 5 bases, J lost 2 bases, and 8 bases lay in between. The CDR3 runs 13 residues. The CDR3 nucleotides are TGTGCCAGCAGTCCAGACAACACAGATACGCAGTATTTT. Translated: CASSPDNTDTQYF.

This clone was counted only a few times. V and J are TRBV2 and TRBJ2-7; D is unresolved. V lost 10 bases to trimming and J lost 3 bases, with 10 bases between them. From germline, CDR1 is SNHLY and CDR2 FYNNEI. The CDR3 contains 11 residues. The CDR3 DNA sequence: TGTGCCATTCGCGTACTCTACGAGCAGTACTTC. It translates to CAIRVLYEQYF.

This clone was seen a few times. This chain links TRBV5-1 with TRBJ2-2; tentatively, D is TRBD2 (5 bases). V lost 0 bases to trimming and J lost 5 bases, with 11 bases between them. The CDR3 consists of 15 residues. CDR1 and CDR2 (germline): SGHRS, YFSETQ. The CDR3 spells CASSLASRRTGELFF. In nucleotides, the CDR3 is TGCGCCAGCAGCTTGGCCTCAAGGAGGACCGGGGAGCTGTTTTTT.